These T cell receptor beta chains were read from a single sample in a study of identical twins. TCRdb independently ran MiXCR on the 5' RACE reads; one entry per CDR3 protein. The data show hundreds of thousands of distinct CDR3 sequences, with approximately 9% seen just once and approximately 5.1% held by the top ten. Sequencing was carried out using memory (CD45RO+) T cells sorted from blood. These TCRs come from a woman between 18 and 29 years old in good health. Both conserved end residues are part of each CDR3. The order of the fields is CDR3 protein, CDR3 DNA, J gene, V gene, CDR3 length, clone size, D gene. D genes are given only for firm matches. Size values are once, few and many counts, or a class for expanded clones, and some rows have none.

cdr3_aa: CSALGQINTGELFF
cdr3_nt: TGCAGTGCTTTGGGACAGATCAACACCGGGGAGCTGTTTTTT
j_call: TRBJ2-2
v_call: TRBV20-1
cdr3_length: 14
clone_size: NA
d_call: TRBD1

cdr3_aa: CASSARLVLSYEQYF
cdr3_nt: TGTGCCAGCAGTGCCAGACTAGTACTCTCCTACGAGCAGTACTTC
j_call: TRBJ2-7
v_call: TRBV12-3/TRBV12-4
cdr3_length: 15
clone_size: few
d_call: NA

cdr3_aa: CATLASGNTIYF
cdr3_nt: TGTGCCACTCTGGCTTCTGGAAACACCATATATTTT
j_call: TRBJ1-3
v_call: TRBV18
cdr3_length: 12
clone_size: few
d_call: NA

cdr3_aa: CARKWGGRREQFF
cdr3_nt: TGTGCCAGGAAATGGGGAGGTCGCCGTGAGCAGTTCTTC
j_call: TRBJ2-1
v_call: TRBV6-2/TRBV6-3
cdr3_length: 13
clone_size: few
d_call: NA

cdr3_aa: CASSSSGMGYEQYF
cdr3_nt: TGTGCCAGCAGCTCTAGCGGGATGGGCTACGAGCAGTACTTC
j_call: TRBJ2-7
v_call: TRBV7-2
cdr3_length: 14
clone_size: few
d_call: TRBD2

cdr3_aa: CASLELAGSSYNEQFF
cdr3_nt: TGCGCCAGCTTGGAGCTAGCGGGGAGCTCCTACAATGAGCAGTTCTTC
j_call: TRBJ2-1
v_call: TRBV5-1
cdr3_length: 16
clone_size: many
d_call: TRBD2

cdr3_aa: CASSVGQHNEKLFF
cdr3_nt: TGTGCCAGCAGCGTGGGACAGCATAATGAAAAACTGTTTTTT
j_call: TRBJ1-4
v_call: TRBV9
cdr3_length: 14
clone_size: few
d_call: TRBD1

cdr3_aa: CASSEVGDWNTEAFF
cdr3_nt: TGTGCCAGCAGTGAGGTAGGGGACTGGAACACTGAAGCTTTCTTT
j_call: TRBJ1-1
v_call: TRBV2
cdr3_length: 15
clone_size: many
d_call: NA

cdr3_aa: CASSYFGETQYF
cdr3_nt: TGTGCCAGCAGTTACTTCGGAGAGACCCAGTACTTC
j_call: TRBJ2-5
v_call: TRBV6-2/TRBV6-3
cdr3_length: 12
clone_size: few
d_call: NA

cdr3_aa: CASSARTGRGGEQYF
cdr3_nt: TGCGCCAGCAGCGCTCGGACAGGCCGTGGGGGGGAGCAGTACTTC
j_call: TRBJ2-7
v_call: TRBV5-1
cdr3_length: 15
clone_size: few
d_call: NA

cdr3_aa: CASSPAQGNTIYF
cdr3_nt: TGTGCCAGCAGCCCCGCGCAAGGAAACACCATATATTTT
j_call: TRBJ1-3
v_call: TRBV3-1
cdr3_length: 13
clone_size: NA
d_call: NA

cdr3_aa: CSASLLAAGWRNEQFF
cdr3_nt: TGCAGTGCTAGTCTTTTGGCGGCCGGCTGGCGCAATGAGCAGTTCTTC
j_call: TRBJ2-1
v_call: TRBV20-1
cdr3_length: 16
clone_size: NA
d_call: NA

cdr3_aa: CSARDTLAGTKETQYF
cdr3_nt: TGCAGTGCTAGAGATACGCTAGCGGGTACAAAAGAGACCCAGTACTTC
j_call: TRBJ2-5
v_call: TRBV20-1
cdr3_length: 16
clone_size: NA
d_call: TRBD2

cdr3_aa: CASSLQSSTWEQFF
cdr3_nt: TGTGCCAGCAGTCTGCAATCATCGACGTGGGAGCAGTTCTTC
j_call: TRBJ2-1
v_call: TRBV6-1
cdr3_length: 14
clone_size: many
d_call: NA

cdr3_aa: CASSYNPLSTDTQYF
cdr3_nt: TGTGCCAGCAGTTATAACCCCCTTTCCACAGATACGCAGTATTTT
j_call: TRBJ2-3
v_call: TRBV6-5
cdr3_length: 15
clone_size: NA
d_call: NA

cdr3_aa: CASSTSRDSSYEQYF
cdr3_nt: TGTGCCAGCAGTACATCCCGGGACAGCTCCTACGAGCAGTACTTC
j_call: TRBJ2-7
v_call: TRBV7-2
cdr3_length: 15
clone_size: many
d_call: TRBD1

cdr3_aa: CASSLTWTDSYEQYF
cdr3_nt: TGCGCCAGCAGCCTGACCTGGACGGACTCCTACGAGCAGTACTTC
j_call: TRBJ2-7
v_call: TRBV5-1
cdr3_length: 15
clone_size: NA
d_call: NA

cdr3_aa: CSATGLAESTDTQYF
cdr3_nt: TGCAGTGCTACCGGACTAGCGGAGAGCACAGATACGCAGTATTTT
j_call: TRBJ2-3
v_call: TRBV20-1
cdr3_length: 15
clone_size: few
d_call: TRBD2

cdr3_aa: CASSYHRDRGFSTDTQYF
cdr3_nt: TGCGCCAGCAGCTACCACCGGGACAGGGGTTTCAGCACAGATACGCAGTATTTT
j_call: TRBJ2-3
v_call: TRBV5-1
cdr3_length: 18
clone_size: many
d_call: TRBD1

cdr3_aa: CSARDGRAGGTGELFF
cdr3_nt: TGCAGTGCTAGAGATGGAAGAGCGGGAGGCACCGGGGAGCTGTTTTTT
j_call: TRBJ2-2
v_call: TRBV20-1
cdr3_length: 16
clone_size: NA
d_call: TRBD2

cdr3_aa: CASRALAGDHNEQFF
cdr3_nt: TGTGCCAGCAGAGCACTAGCGGGGGACCACAATGAGCAGTTCTTC
j_call: TRBJ2-1
v_call: TRBV11-2
cdr3_length: 15
clone_size: NA
d_call: TRBD2

cdr3_aa: CASSKTGDSPLHF
cdr3_nt: TGTGCCAGCAGCAAGACAGGGGACTCACCCCTCCACTTT
j_call: TRBJ1-6
v_call: TRBV7-9
cdr3_length: 13
clone_size: few
d_call: TRBD1

cdr3_aa: CSAGRTLYEQYF
cdr3_nt: TGCAGTGCCGGACGGACCCTCTACGAGCAGTACTTC
j_call: TRBJ2-7
v_call: TRBV20-1
cdr3_length: 12
clone_size: NA
d_call: NA

cdr3_aa: CASSLNRVEYF
cdr3_nt: TGTGCCAGCAGCCTTAACAGGGTTGAGTACTTC
j_call: TRBJ2-7
v_call: TRBV5-8
cdr3_length: 11
clone_size: few
d_call: NA

cdr3_aa: CASSLVFGNIQYF
cdr3_nt: TGTGCCAGCAGCTTGGTTTTTGGGAACATTCAGTACTTC
j_call: TRBJ2-4
v_call: TRBV5-6
cdr3_length: 13
clone_size: few
d_call: NA

cdr3_aa: CASSLQGVGDGYTF
cdr3_nt: TGTGCCAGCAGCTTACAGGGGGTCGGCGATGGCTACACCTTC
j_call: TRBJ1-2
v_call: TRBV7-9
cdr3_length: 14
clone_size: many
d_call: TRBD1

cdr3_aa: CCAQGLAGEGSYNEQFF
cdr3_nt: TGCTGTGCCCAAGGACTAGCGGGAGAGGGCTCCTACAATGAGCAGTTCTTC
j_call: TRBJ2-1
v_call: TRBV20-1
cdr3_length: 17
clone_size: NA
d_call: TRBD2

cdr3_aa: CASSLGSQGGSGQFF
cdr3_nt: TGTGCCAGCAGCTTGGGGTCTCAGGGGGGCTCTGGGCAGTTCTTC
j_call: TRBJ2-1
v_call: TRBV7-2
cdr3_length: 15
clone_size: many
d_call: NA

cdr3_aa: CASSEEGGLFF
cdr3_nt: TGTGCCAGCAGTGAAGAGGGGGGGCTGTTTTTT
j_call: TRBJ2-2
v_call: TRBV2
cdr3_length: 11
clone_size: NA
d_call: NA

cdr3_aa: CSARSLRGQGNYGYTF
cdr3_nt: TGCAGTGCTAGAAGTCTCCGGGGACAGGGAAACTATGGCTACACCTTC
j_call: TRBJ1-2
v_call: TRBV20-1
cdr3_length: 16
clone_size: many
d_call: TRBD1

cdr3_aa: CASSSGIPTGELFF
cdr3_nt: TGTGCCAGCAGCTCCGGGATTCCCACCGGGGAGCTGTTTTTT
j_call: TRBJ2-2
v_call: TRBV11-3
cdr3_length: 14
clone_size: NA
d_call: NA

cdr3_aa: CASSQDPRGPTTNEQFF
cdr3_nt: TGCGCCAGCAGCCAAGATCCCCGAGGACCGACTACCAATGAGCAGTTCTTC
j_call: TRBJ2-1
v_call: TRBV4-1
cdr3_length: 17
clone_size: many
d_call: NA